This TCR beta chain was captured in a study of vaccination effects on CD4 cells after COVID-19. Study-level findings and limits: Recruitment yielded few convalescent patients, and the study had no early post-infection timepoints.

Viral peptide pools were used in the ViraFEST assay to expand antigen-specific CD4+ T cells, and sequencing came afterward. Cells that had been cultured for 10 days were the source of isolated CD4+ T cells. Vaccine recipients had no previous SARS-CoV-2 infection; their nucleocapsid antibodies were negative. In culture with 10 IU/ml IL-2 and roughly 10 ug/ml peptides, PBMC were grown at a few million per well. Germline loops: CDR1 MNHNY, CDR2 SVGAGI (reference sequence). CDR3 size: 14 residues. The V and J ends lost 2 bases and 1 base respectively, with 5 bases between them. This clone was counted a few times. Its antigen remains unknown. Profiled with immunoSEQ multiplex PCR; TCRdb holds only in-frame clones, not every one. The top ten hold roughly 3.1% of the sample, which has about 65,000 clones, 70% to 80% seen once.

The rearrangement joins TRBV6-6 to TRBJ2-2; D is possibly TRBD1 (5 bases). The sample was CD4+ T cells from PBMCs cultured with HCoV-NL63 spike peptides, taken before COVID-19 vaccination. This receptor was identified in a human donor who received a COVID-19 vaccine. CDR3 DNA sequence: TGTGCCAGCAGTTACAGGGGGAACACCGGGGAGCTGTTTTTT. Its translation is CASSYRGNTGELFF.